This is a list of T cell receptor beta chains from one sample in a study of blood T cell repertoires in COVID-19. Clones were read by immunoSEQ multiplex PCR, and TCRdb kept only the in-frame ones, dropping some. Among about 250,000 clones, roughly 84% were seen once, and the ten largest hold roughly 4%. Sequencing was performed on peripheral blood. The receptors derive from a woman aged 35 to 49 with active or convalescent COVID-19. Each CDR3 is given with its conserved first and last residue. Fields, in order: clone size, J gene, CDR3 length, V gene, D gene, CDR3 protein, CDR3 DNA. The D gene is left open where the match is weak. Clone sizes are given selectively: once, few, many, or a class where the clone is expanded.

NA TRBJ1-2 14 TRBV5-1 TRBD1 CTSSGGQVLNALVF TGCACCAGCAGCGGGGGACAGGTCTTAAACGCCCTTGTCTTC
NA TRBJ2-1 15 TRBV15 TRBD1 CATSNRDRVDNEQFF TGTGCCACCAGCAACCGGGACAGGGTGGACAATGAGCAGTTCTTC
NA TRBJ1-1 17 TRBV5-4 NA CASSLPRFVGANTEAFF TGTGCCAGCAGCTTGCCACGTTTTGTAGGAGCGAACACTGAAGCTTTCTTT
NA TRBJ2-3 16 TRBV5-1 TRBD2 CASRNRGGLTPDTQYF TGCGCCAGCAGAAATCGGGGGGGCCTTACACCAGATACGCAGTATTTT
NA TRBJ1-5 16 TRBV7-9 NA CASSQTVDSRNQPQHF TGTGCCAGCAGCCAGACCGTGGACAGCCGCAATCAGCCCCAGCATTTT
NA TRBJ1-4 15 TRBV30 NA CAWSVGVQGTEKLFF TGTGCCTGGAGTGTAGGTGTCCAGGGAACCGAAAAACTGTTTTTT
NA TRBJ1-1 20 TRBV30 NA CAWRRNMPDHPHTGHTEAFF TGTGCCTGGCGACGAAACATGCCTGATCACCCTCATACAGGGCACACTGAAGCTTTCTTT
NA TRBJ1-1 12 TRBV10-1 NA CASSDQNTEAFF TGCGCCAGCAGTGACCAGAACACTGAAGCTTTCTTT
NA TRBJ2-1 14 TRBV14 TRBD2 CASSRDYSYNEQFF TGTGCCAGCAGCCGGGACTACTCCTACAATGAGCAGTTCTTC
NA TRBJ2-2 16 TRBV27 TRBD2 CASSFLAGGPIGELFF TGTGCCAGCAGTTTCCTAGCGGGGGGGCCTATCGGGGAGCTGTTTTTT
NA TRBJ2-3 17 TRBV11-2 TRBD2 CASSLRTSGGATDTQYF TGTGCCAGCAGCCTCAGGACTAGCGGGGGGGCGACAGATACGCAGTATTTT
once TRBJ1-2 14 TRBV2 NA CASSDSAGAYGYTF TGTGCCAGCAGTGATAGTGCAGGGGCCTATGGCTACACCTTC
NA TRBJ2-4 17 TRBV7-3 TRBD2 CASSSPGLAEAKNIQYF TGTGCCAGCAGCTCGCCGGGACTAGCGGAAGCCAAAAACATTCAGTACTTC
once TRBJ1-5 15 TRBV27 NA CASSLWGRSNQPQHF TGTGCCAGCAGTTTATGGGGCAGGAGCAATCAGCCCCAGCATTTT
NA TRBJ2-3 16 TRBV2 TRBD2 CASTSQGLAITDTQYF TGTGCCAGCACCTCTCAGGGACTAGCGATCACAGATACGCAGTATTTT
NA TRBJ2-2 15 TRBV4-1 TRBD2 CASRWTSENTGELFF TGCGCCAGCCGCTGGACTAGCGAGAACACCGGGGAGCTGTTTTTT
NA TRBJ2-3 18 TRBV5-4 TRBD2 CASSPGLAGGRGTDTQYF TGTGCCAGCAGCCCCGGACTAGCGGGGGGGCGAGGCACAGATACGCAGTATTTT
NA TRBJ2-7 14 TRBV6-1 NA CASSSPGDQYEQYF TGTGCCAGCAGTAGCCCAGGGGACCAATACGAGCAGTACTTC
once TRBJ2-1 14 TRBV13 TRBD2 CASSLLGGGSEQFF TGTGCCAGCAGTTTGCTCGGCGGGGGGTCTGAGCAGTTCTTC
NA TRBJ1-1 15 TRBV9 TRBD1 CASSPSRQGGTEAFF TGTGCCAGCAGCCCCTCGAGACAGGGGGGCACTGAAGCTTTCTTT
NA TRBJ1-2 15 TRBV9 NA CASSPRDIVNYGYTF TGTGCCAGCAGCCCTCGGGACATAGTCAACTATGGCTACACCTTC
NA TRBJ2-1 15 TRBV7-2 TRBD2 CASSLAAGGWNEQFF TGTGCCAGCAGCTTAGCGGCGGGGGGCTGGAATGAGCAGTTCTTC
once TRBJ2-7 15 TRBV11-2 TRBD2 CASSRLGTRSYEQYF TGTGCCAGCAGCCGTTTAGGGACTAGGTCCTACGAGCAGTACTTC
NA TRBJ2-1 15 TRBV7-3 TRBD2 CASSLTNLAGSEQFF TGTGCCAGCAGCTTAACGAATCTAGCGGGGAGTGAGCAGTTCTTC
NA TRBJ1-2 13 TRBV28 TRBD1 CASSPMTGNGYTF TGTGCCAGCAGTCCGATGACAGGGAATGGCTACACCTTC
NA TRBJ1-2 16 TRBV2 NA CASSKVGQSRNYGYTF TGTGCCAGCAGTAAAGTCGGACAGTCTCGTAACTATGGCTACACCTTC
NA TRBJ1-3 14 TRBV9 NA CASSVEGAGNTIYF TGTGCCAGCAGCGTAGAGGGGGCTGGAAACACCATATATTTT
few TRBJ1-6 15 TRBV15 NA CATSRDQGVDSPLHF TGTGCCACCAGCAGAGACCAGGGTGTCGATTCACCCCTCCACTTT
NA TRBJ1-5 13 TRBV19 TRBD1 CASALTGGQPQHF TGTGCCAGTGCTCTGACAGGGGGACAGCCCCAGCATTTT
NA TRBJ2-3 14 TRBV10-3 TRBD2 CAISLSGGADTQYF TGTGCCATCAGCCTTAGCGGGGGGGCGGATACGCAGTATTTT
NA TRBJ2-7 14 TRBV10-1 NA CASSPGGSGYEQYF TGCGCCAGCAGTCCAGGGGGGAGCGGCTACGAGCAGTACTTC
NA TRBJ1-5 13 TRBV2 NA CASSLTGPQPQHF TGTGCCAGCAGCCTTACAGGGCCTCAGCCCCAGCATTTT
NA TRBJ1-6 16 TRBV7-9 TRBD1 CASSLLRQGVNSPLHF TGTGCCAGCAGCCTCCTCCGACAGGGCGTTAATTCACCCCTCCACTTT
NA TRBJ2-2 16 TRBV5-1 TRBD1 CASSLTSDRGTGELFF TGCGCCAGCAGCTTGACATCTGACAGGGGGACCGGGGAGCTGTTTTTT
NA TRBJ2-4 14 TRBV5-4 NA CASSRTAGENIQYF TGTGCCAGCAGCCGTACAGCGGGCGAAAACATTCAGTACTTC
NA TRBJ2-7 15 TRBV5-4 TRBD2 CASSLALAGGPEQYF TGTGCCAGCAGCTTGGCACTAGCGGGGGGGCCCGAGCAGTACTTC
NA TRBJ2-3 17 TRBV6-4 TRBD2 CASSESASGGAWDTQYF TGTGCCAGCAGTGAATCCGCTAGCGGGGGGGCCTGGGATACGCAGTATTTT
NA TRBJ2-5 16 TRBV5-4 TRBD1 CASSHQRTGGQETQYF TGTGCCAGCAGCCACCAACGGACAGGGGGGCAAGAGACCCAGTACTTC
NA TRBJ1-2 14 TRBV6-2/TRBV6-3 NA CASSYGNAAGGYTF TGTGCCAGCAGTTATGGGAACGCAGCGGGGGGCTACACCTTC
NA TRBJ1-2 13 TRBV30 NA CAWVPSSLYGYTF TGTGCCTGGGTCCCGAGTTCCCTCTATGGCTACACCTTC
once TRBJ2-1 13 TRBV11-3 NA CASSSPRKNEQFF TGTGCCAGCAGCTCACCGAGAAAGAATGAGCAGTTCTTC
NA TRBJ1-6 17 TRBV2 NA CASSGTLQGSYNSPLHF TGTGCCAGCAGTGGGACTTTACAGGGATCTTATAATTCACCCCTCCACTTT
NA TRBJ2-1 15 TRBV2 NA CASSETGISYNEQFF TGTGCCAGCAGTGAAACGGGAATCTCCTACAATGAGCAGTTCTTC
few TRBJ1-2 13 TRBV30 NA CAWSATPNYGYTF TGTGCCTGGAGTGCGACACCCAACTATGGCTACACCTTC
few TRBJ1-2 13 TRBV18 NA CASSPGTSLGYTF TGTGCCAGCTCACCAGGGACATCCCTCGGCTACACCTTC
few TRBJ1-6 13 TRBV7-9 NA CASKATETSPLHF TGTGCCAGCAAGGCCACGGAGACTTCACCCCTCCACTTT
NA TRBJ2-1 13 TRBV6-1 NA CASSEGAHVEQFF TGTGCCAGCAGTGAAGGGGCCCACGTCGAGCAGTTCTTC
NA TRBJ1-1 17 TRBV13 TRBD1 CASSLGSFRGANTEAFF TGTGCCAGCAGCTTAGGGTCTTTCAGGGGGGCGAATACTGAAGCTTTCTTT
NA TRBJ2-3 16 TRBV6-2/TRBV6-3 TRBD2 CASSLPSGGGADTQYF TGTGCCAGCAGTCTACCTAGCGGGGGGGGTGCAGATACGCAGTATTTT
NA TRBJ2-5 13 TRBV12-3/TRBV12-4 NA CASSPAGRETQYF TGTGCCAGCAGCCCTGCAGGGAGGGAGACCCAGTACTTC
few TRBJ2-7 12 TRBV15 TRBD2 CATSSSGAEQYF TGTGCCACCAGCAGTAGCGGGGCGGAGCAGTACTTC
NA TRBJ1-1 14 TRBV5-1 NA CASSPGRRYTEAFF TGCGCCAGCAGCCCCGGTAGGAGGTACACTGAAGCTTTCTTT
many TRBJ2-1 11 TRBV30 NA CAWRVVGGQFF TGTGCCTGGAGGGTCGTCGGCGGGCAGTTCTTC
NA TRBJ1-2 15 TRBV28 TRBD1 CASSSSGGQGYGYTF TGTGCCAGCAGTTCGTCAGGGGGCCAGGGCTATGGCTACACCTTC
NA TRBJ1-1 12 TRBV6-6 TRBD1 CASSGDRPEAFF TGTGCCAGCAGTGGGGACAGACCCGAAGCTTTCTTT
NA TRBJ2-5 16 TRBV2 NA CASGPAASLYQETQYF TGTGCCAGCGGCCCGGCGGCCTCCCTTTACCAAGAGACCCAGTACTTC
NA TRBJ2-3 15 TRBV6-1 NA CASSETSGDPDTQYF TGTGCCAGCAGTGAGACTAGTGGAGACCCAGATACGCAGTATTTT
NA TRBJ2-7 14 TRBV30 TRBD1 CAWAEGTGSHEQYF TGTGCCTGGGCAGAGGGGACAGGGAGCCACGAGCAGTACTTC